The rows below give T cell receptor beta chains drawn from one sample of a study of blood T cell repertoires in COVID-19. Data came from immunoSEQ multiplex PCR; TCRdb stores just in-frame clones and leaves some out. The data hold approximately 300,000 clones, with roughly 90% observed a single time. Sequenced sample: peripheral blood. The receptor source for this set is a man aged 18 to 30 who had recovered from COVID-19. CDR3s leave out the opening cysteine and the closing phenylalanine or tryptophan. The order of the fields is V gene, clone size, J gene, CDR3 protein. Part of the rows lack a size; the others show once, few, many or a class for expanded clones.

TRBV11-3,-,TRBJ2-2,ASSPGGRTGELF
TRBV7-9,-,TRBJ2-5,ASSLLGQGKQETQY
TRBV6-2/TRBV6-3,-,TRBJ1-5,ASSYETDSNQPQH
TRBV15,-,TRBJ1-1,ATSRDTGFPEAF
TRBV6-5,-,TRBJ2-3,ASSFGGAGTDTQY
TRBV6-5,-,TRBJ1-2,ASSQGNYGYT
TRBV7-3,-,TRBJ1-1,ASSLTGSGTEAF
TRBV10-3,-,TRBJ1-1,AISESRSGMDTEAF
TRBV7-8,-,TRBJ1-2,ASGIRGGDYGYT
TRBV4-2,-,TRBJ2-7,ASSQGTGGITYEQY
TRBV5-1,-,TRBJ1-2,ASSLAPGNYGYT
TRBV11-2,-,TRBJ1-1,ASSLEGQGRAF
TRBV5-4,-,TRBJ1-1,ASSPRGQGRGTEAF
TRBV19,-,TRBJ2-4,ASSSGQGANIQY
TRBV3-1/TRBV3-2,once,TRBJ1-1,ASSQAGLNTEAF
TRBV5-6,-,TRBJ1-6,ASKDSSYNSPLH
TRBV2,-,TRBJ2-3,ASVGGGSTDTQY
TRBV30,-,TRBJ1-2,AWSYQDRDLSGYT